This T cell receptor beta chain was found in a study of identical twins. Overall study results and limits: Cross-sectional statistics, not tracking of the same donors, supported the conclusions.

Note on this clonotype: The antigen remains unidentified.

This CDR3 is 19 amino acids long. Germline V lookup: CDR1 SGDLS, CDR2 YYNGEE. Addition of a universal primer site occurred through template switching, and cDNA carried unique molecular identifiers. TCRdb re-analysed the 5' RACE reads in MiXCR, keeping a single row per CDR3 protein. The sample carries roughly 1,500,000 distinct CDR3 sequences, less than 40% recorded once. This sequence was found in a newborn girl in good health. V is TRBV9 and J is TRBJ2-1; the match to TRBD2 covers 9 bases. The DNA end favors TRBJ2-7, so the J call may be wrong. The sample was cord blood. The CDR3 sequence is CASSVVDGSLAGVYNEQYF. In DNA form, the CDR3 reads TGTGCCAGCAGCGTAGTTGATGGGTCCTTAGCGGGAGTGTACAATGAGCAGTACTTC.